These 15 T cell receptor beta chains were sequenced from one sample in a study of OX40 agonist ivuxolimab in advanced cancers. Clones were sequenced by immunoSEQ multiplex PCR, and TCRdb holds only the in-frame ones, with some missing. The repertoire includes tens of thousands of clones, nearly 90% of them detected once, and less than 0.2% sits in the top ten. This specimen was CD4+ or CD8+ T cells sorted from blood, taken in a trial of the OX40 agonist ivuxolimab. The receptors shown here come from an adult with an advanced solid tumor such as melanoma, head and neck, liver or kidney cancer.

This chain joins TRBV7-2 and TRBJ2-5; 14 nucleotides match TRBD2. The trim removed 5 bases at V and 5 bases at J, leaving 7 bases unmatched. CDR1 and CDR2 from the germline V gene are SGHTA and FQGNSA. The CDR3 runs 16 residues. The CDR3 bases are TGTGCCAGCAGCGTTTCCCGGACTAGCGGGAGGGAGACCCAGTACTTC. Its protein is CASSVSRTSGRETQYF.

The chain is built from TRBV7-9 and TRBJ1-6; D call uncertain. The germline V and J ends were trimmed by 1 base and 10 bases, with 11 bases remaining between them. The CDR3 has 14 residues. Germline V CDR1 and CDR2: SEHNR, FQNEAQ (reference sequence). The CDR3 loop reads CASSLDREGSPLHF. DNA for the CDR3: TGTGCCAGCAGCTTAGATAGGGAGGGCTCACCCCTCCACTTT. Together with reference TRBV7-9 and TRBJ1-6, the CDR3 gives the full variable domain: DTGVSQNPRHKITKRGQNVTFRCDPISEHNRLYWYRQTLGQGPEFLTYFQNEAQLEKSRLLSDRFSAERPKGSFSTLEIQRTEQGDSAMYLCASSLDREGSPLHFGNGTRLTVT.

This chain uses TRBV2 with TRBJ1-1; no definite D call. This CDR3 is built from 11 residues. From germline, CDR1 is SNHLY and CDR2 FYNNEI. With 4 bases removed from V and 6 bases from J, the gap between germline ends came to 6 bases. In DNA form, the CDR3 reads TGTGCCAGCAGTGGCGGGGCTGAAGCTTTCTTT. The encoded protein is CASSGGAEAFF.

The chain employs TRBV9 and TRBJ1-1; D not certain. V dropped 5 bases and J dropped 1 base, with 9 bases sitting between them. The CDR3 sequence is 13 residues long. CDR1 is SGDLS and CDR2 is YYNGEE in the germline V gene. The CDR3 DNA reads TGTGCCAGCAGTTTACAGTCGAACACTGAAGCTTTCTTT. This translates into CASSLQSNTEAFF.

This clone was detected only a few times. The chain is built from TRBV5-8 and TRBJ1-4; D possibly corresponds to TRBD1 (5 bases). Trimming took 2 bases from V and 14 from J, leaving 13 bases between them. Germline V gene lookup returns CDR1 SGHTS and CDR2 YDEGEE. This CDR3 comprises 12 residues. CDR3 sequence (DNA): TGTGCCAGCAGCTTTTGGACGGAGGGGCTGTTTTTT. Its translation: CASSFWTEGLFF.

The table lists this clone with a few counts. The chain carries TRBV9 and TRBJ2-7; 13 bases line up with TRBD2. Germline V lookup: CDR1 SGDLS, CDR2 YYNGEE. Trimming took 4 bases from V and 7 from J; bases not matched to a gene: 11. This CDR3 contains 16 residues. CDR3 nucleotides: TGTGCCAGCAGCAGGAGCCCTGGACTAGCGGGAGAAGAGCAGTACTTC. Translating it yields CASSRSPGLAGEEQYF.

J is TRBJ2-1 and V is TRBV10-2, with 7 bases lining up with TRBD1. V lost 5 bases to trimming and J lost 12 bases; unmatched junction nucleotides: 1. Germline assignment: CDR1 WSHSY and CDR2 SAAADI. This CDR3 has 10 amino acids. The CDR3 sequence is CASSQGVQFF. Here the CDR3 DNA reads TGCGCCAGCAGTCAGGGGGTGCAGTTCTTC.

This rearrangement joins TRBV6-5 to TRBJ1-2; D is unresolved. The CDR3 has 14 amino acids. Trimming left V 6 bases short and J 8 bases short, with 19 bases between. Looked up from germline, CDR1 is MNHEY and CDR2 is SVGAGI. Here the CDR3 reads CASRKPGSRPGYTF. The CDR3 nucleotides read TGTGCCAGCAGAAAGCCGGGCTCCCGACCCGGCTACACCTTC.

The rearrangement links TRBV15 to TRBJ1-1, with D tentatively TRBD1 (5 bases). V lost 5 bases to trimming and J lost 6 bases, with 10 bases between them. CDR1 is LNHNV and CDR2 is YYDKDF in the germline V gene (reference sequence). The length of the CDR3 is 12 residues. DNA for the CDR3: TGTGCCACCAGCGGCCGGGACTCTGAAGCTTTCTTT. Translation gives CATSGRDSEAFF.

The J gene is TRBJ2-2, the V gene TRBV27, with 10 bases lining up with TRBD1. The CDR3 sequence is 16 residues long. Unmatched junction bases numbered 4, after V lost 3 bases and J lost 3 bases. CDR1 and CDR2 from the germline V gene are MNHEY and SMNVEV (reference sequence). The CDR3 DNA follows: TGTGCCAGCAGTTTGATGACAGGGGGCCACACCGGGGAGCTGTTTTTT. Amino acid sequence: CASSLMTGGHTGELFF.

The V gene is TRBV4-2, the J gene TRBJ1-4; D might be TRBD1 (6 bases). The germline CDR1 and CDR2 sequences are LGHNA and YNFKEQ. Trimming shortened V by 0 bases and J by 1 base, and 15 bases separated the two germline ends. The CDR3 is 18 residues long. The CDR3 DNA follows: TGTGCCAGCAGCCAAGATGAGGGGGGAATGGAAACTAATGAAAAACTGTTTTTT. It yields the protein CASSQDEGGMETNEKLFF.

The V call is TRBV7-9, the J call TRBJ2-7; D is ambiguous. V was pared by 5 bases and J by 2 bases, with 19 bases between. This CDR3 comprises 16 residues. CDR1 SEHNR and CDR2 FQNEAQ come from the germline V gene (reference sequence). CDR3 region: CASSTNEITDPYEQYV. CDR3 DNA: TGTGCCAGCAGCACAAACGAGATAACTGATCCCTACGAGCAGTACGTC.

The CDR3 is CAWSVPSGAQPQHF. CDR3 bases: TGTGCCTGGAGCGTACCAAGTGGAGCGCAGCCCCAGCATTTT. The J gene is TRBJ1-5, the V gene TRBV30; D is unresolved. The V end was cut by 3 bases, the J end by 7 bases, with 16 bases between. CDR3 length: 14 residues. Germline-derived CDR1 and CDR2 are GTSNPN and SVGIG (reference sequence). The full variable domain, rest sourced from reference TRBV30 and TRBJ1-5, is SQTIHQWPATLVQPVGSPLSLECTVEGTSNPNLYWYRQAAGRGLQLLFYSVGIGQISSEVPQNLSASRPQDRQFILSSKKLLLSDSGFYLCAWSVPSGAQPQHFGDGTRLSIL.

This chain connects TRBV10-2 to TRBJ1-4; unclear D gene. In germline, CDR1 is WSHSY, CDR2 SAAADI. The V and J ends lost 1 base and 6 bases respectively, with 9 bases between them. CDR3 size: 14 residues. The CDR3 coding sequence is TGCGCCAGCAGTGAGTATGGGCCGGATGAAAAACTGTTTTTT. Residues: CASSEYGPDEKLFF.

The chain carries TRBV9 and TRBJ2-3, with D possibly being TRBD2 (6 bases). Looked up from germline, CDR1 is SGDLS and CDR2 is YYNGEE. This CDR3 is 14 amino acids long. The ends were cut back, 0 bases at V and 7 bases at J, with 12 bases in the middle. The CDR3 reads CASSVAASVNTQYF. CDR3 DNA: TGTGCCAGCAGCGTAGCGGCTAGCGTGAATACGCAGTATTTT.